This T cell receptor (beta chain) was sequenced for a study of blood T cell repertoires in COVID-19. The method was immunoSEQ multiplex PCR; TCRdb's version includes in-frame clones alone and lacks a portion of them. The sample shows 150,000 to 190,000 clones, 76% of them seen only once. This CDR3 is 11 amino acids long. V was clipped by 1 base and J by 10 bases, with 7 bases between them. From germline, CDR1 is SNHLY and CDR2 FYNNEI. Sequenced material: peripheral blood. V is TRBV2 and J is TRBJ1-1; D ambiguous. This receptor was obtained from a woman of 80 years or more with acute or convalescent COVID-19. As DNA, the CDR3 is TGTGCCAGCAGTGAAGGGAGCGTAGCTTTCTTT. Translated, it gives CASSEGSVAFF.